These 22 T cell receptor beta chains were all obtained from the same sample, sequenced in a study of regulatory T cells in long-lasting Graves disease. The time point here: newly diagnosed GD, antithyroid drugs for less than 3 months. PBMCs provided the RNA from which the TCR library was made. Construction of the TCR beta libraries employed iRepertoire HTBI primers in conjunction with Arm-PCR of CDR3 regions. TCRdb reprocessed the multiplex PCR reads with MiXCR, giving one entry per CDR3 protein. The data contain 420,000 or so distinct CDR3 sequences, about 17% of them seen just once; the ten biggest clones take up 20% to 25%. These data were likewise used in another study, on T cells in Graves' hyperthyroidism and ophthalmopathy.

Here the sequenced sample was peripheral blood mononuclear cells (PBMCs), taken at new diagnosis, from a patient treated with antithyroid drugs. These receptor sequences come from a woman in her late teens or twenties with Graves disease.

This clonotype was found a few times. This rearrangement joins TRBV7-3 to TRBJ2-5; 7 bases are a match to TRBD1. This CDR3 is 18 amino acids long. The junction had 13 bases not matched to a gene; V was cut back by 1 base and J by 2 bases. The germline gives CDR1 SGHTA, CDR2 FQGTGA. CDR3 sequence reads: CASSLKGDRVGGQETQYF. CDR3 coding DNA: TGTGCCAGCAGCTTAAAAGGCGACAGGGTGGGTGGACAAGAGACCCAGTACTTC.

This chain uses TRBV7-2 with TRBJ1-4; a weak D match, TRBD1 (6 bases). Germline V gene data show CDR1 as SGHTA and CDR2 as FQGNSA. Trimming shortened V by 2 bases and J by 6 bases, and 10 bases separated the two germline ends. The CDR3 length is 14 residues. CDR3 in DNA: TGTGCCAGCAGCTTACAGGGGTTGGATGAAAAACTGTTTTTT. Its translation: CASSLQGLDEKLFF.

The V and J genes are TRBV6-5 and TRBJ2-1, with D unclear. Trimming cost V 7 bases and J 3 bases, with 16 bases left between them. The CDR3 has 15 amino acids. Germline CDR1 and CDR2: MNHEY and SVGAGI. The CDR3 nucleotides are TGTGCCAGCAAGTTACACCTCTCTAGCTACAATGAGCAGTTCTTC. The encoded protein is CASKLHLSSYNEQFF.

This clonotype came up many times. The CDR3 sequence is CASRVGVGYEQYF. CDR3 nucleotides: TGTGCCAGCAGAGTCGGGGTGGGATACGAGCAGTACTTC. The chain is built from TRBV2 and TRBJ2-7; possible D gene TRBD2, 5 bases. Germline CDR1 is SNHLY and CDR2 is FYNNEI. V lost 6 bases and J lost 4, with 13 bases in between. This CDR3 comprises 13 residues.

This clonotype was recorded many times. The rearrangement joins TRBV11-2 to TRBJ2-3; 10 bases are shared with TRBD2. The germline CDR1 and CDR2 sequences are SGHAT and FQNNGV. The CDR3 is made up of 14 amino acids. After removal of 5 bases from V and 6 bases from J, the junction contained 5 bases not matched to a gene. The CDR3 region has the DNA TGTGCCAGCAGCCCGAGCGGGAGGGCCGATACGCAGTATTTT. It encodes CASSPSGRADTQYF.

This clonotype showed up many times. The chain combines TRBV4-3 with TRBJ2-1; no clear D gene. This CDR3 has 18 residues. V was clipped by 0 bases and J by 4 bases, with 19 bases between them. Germline V gives CDR1 LGHNA, CDR2 YSLEER. The CDR3 sequence is CASSQERWSDGLYNEQFF. CDR3 nucleotides: TGCGCCAGCAGCCAAGAAAGGTGGAGCGACGGGTTATACAATGAGCAGTTCTTC.

This clonotype has a count of ten or more. The chain carries TRBV27 and TRBJ2-1; D is possibly TRBD2 (6 bases). Germline CDR1 is MNHEY and CDR2 is SMNVEV (reference sequence). Trimming removed 8 bases from V and 8 bases from J, with 7 bases in between. The CDR3 loop spans 10 amino acids. The CDR3 coding sequence is TGTGCCAGCGGGACTTATGAGCAGTTCTTC. This encodes CASGTYEQFF.

A few counts support this clonotype. This rearrangement joins TRBV7-9 to TRBJ2-7, with 9 bases lining up with TRBD2. The CDR3 covers 17 residues. With V trimmed by 1 base and J by 4 bases, 11 bases remained unmatched. Germline V lookup: CDR1 SEHNR, CDR2 FQNEAQ (reference sequence). The CDR3 coding sequence is TGTGCCAGCAGCTTAGTAAGCCCCGCGGGAGGGCGGTACGAGCAGTACTTC. Encoded protein: CASSLVSPAGGRYEQYF.

This clonotype was detected ten times or more. The genes are TRBV27 and TRBJ1-6; perhaps TRBD1 as D (5 bases). CDR1 MNHEY and CDR2 SMNVEV come from the germline V gene (reference sequence). V lost 8 bases to trimming and J lost 7 bases, with 15 bases between them. The CDR3 covers 14 residues. The CDR3 nucleotides read TGTGCCAGCTCAGAAAGGGGCCTCAATTCACCCCTCCACTTT. Residues: CASSERGLNSPLHF.

With regard to this clonotype: A much larger clone differs from this one at a single base, so this may be a read error. No conserved phenylalanine or tryptophan is present at the end of the CDR3, so a read error is the likely explanation. This sequence joins TRBV9 and TRBJ2-1; D not resolved. V was pared by 0 bases and J by 3 bases, with 10 bases between. The length of the CDR3 is 15 residues. Per the germline V gene, CDR1 is SGDLS and CDR2 is YYNGEE. In DNA, the CDR3 is TGTGCCAGCAGCGTAGGAATCCTATACTACAATGAGCAGTTCGTC. Its protein product is CASSVGILYYNEQFV.

This clonotype was seen repeatedly, ten times or more. The junction differs from germline at one of its ends, possibly a read error. The CDR3 bases are TGTGCCAGCTCACCACCCTTAAAGGGAAAGCCCTTC. Its protein is CASSPPLKGKPF. J is TRBJ2-1 and V is TRBV18; D gene unclear. Germline values: CDR1 KGHSH, CDR2 LQKENI. This CDR3 spans 12 amino acids.

The rearrangement links TRBV20-1 to TRBJ2-1; perhaps TRBD2 as D (5 bases). Trimming stripped 1 base from V and 4 bases from J, with 11 bases between. The CDR3 length is 14 residues. The V gene's germline CDR1 is DFQATT and CDR2 SNEGSKA (reference sequence). CDR3 region: CSARGGHTYNEQFF. CDR3 DNA sequence: TGCAGTGCTAGAGGCGGGCATACGTACAATGAGCAGTTCTTC.

This clonotype appeared a few times. This rearrangement joins TRBV18 to TRBJ1-4; 8 bases align to TRBD1. The CDR3 spans 14 residues. J lost 8 bases, V lost 6 bases, and 8 bases had no gene match. Germline CDR1 KGHSH, CDR2 LQKENI. CDR3 nucleotides: TGTGCCAGCTCCGCGGACAGGGTTGGGGAAAAACTGTTTTTT. Its translation is CASSADRVGEKLFF.

This clonotype was counted many times. The gene calls are TRBV7-2 and TRBJ2-3; the D gene is possibly TRBD2 (5 bases). The V end was cut by 5 bases, the J end by 3 bases, with 12 bases between. The germline CDR1 and CDR2 sequences are SGHTA and FQGNSA. The CDR3 has 14 amino acids. The CDR3 DNA reads TGTGCCAGCAGCGTCGGAGGTAGGACAGATACGCAGTATTTT. Its translation is CASSVGGRTDTQYF.

With regard to this clonotype: The CDR3 end shows no conserved phenylalanine or tryptophan, and so a read error is likely. V and J are TRBV27 and TRBJ1-5, with no clear D. Germline V gene data show CDR1 as MNHEY and CDR2 as SMNVEV (reference sequence). The CDR3 is made up of 14 amino acids. Trimming removed 6 bases at V and 4 bases at J, with 13 bases between. CDR3 sequence reads: CASRGPSNNQPQHS. CDR3 sequence (DNA): TGTGCCAGCAGAGGACCCTCTAATAATCAGCCCCAGCATTCT.

This clonotype was counted ten times or more. This sequence joins TRBV7-9 and TRBJ2-1, with 9 bases lining up with TRBD2. Germline CDR1 and CDR2: SEHNR and FQNEAQ (reference sequence). V was clipped by 5 bases and J by 4 bases; unmatched bases: 6. This CDR3 is 15 amino acids long. The CDR3 nucleotides are TGTGCCAGCAGCAGAGGACTAGCGCAATACAATGAGCAGTTCTTC. Its translation: CASSRGLAQYNEQFF.

This clonotype was detected many times. This chain connects TRBV20-1 to TRBJ2-3, with 11 bases that match TRBD2. The V gene end was trimmed by 3 bases and the J gene end by 5 bases; junction bases not matched to a gene: 10. The germline gives CDR1 DFQATT, CDR2 SNEGSKA (reference sequence). The CDR3 runs 16 residues. CDR3 region: CSASQLLAGVLDTQYF. In DNA form, the CDR3 reads TGCAGTGCTAGCCAATTACTAGCGGGAGTTCTAGATACGCAGTATTTT.

This clonotype was observed at least ten times. V is TRBV28 and J is TRBJ1-2; D ambiguous. V was trimmed by 4 bases and J by 7 bases, leaving 10 bases between them. Germline V gives CDR1 MDHEN, CDR2 SYDVKM. This CDR3 comprises 12 residues. CDR3 residues: CASSSQQRGYTF. DNA of the CDR3: TGTGCCAGCAGTTCACAACAACGTGGCTACACCTTC.

This clonotype was counted a few times. This chain links TRBV10-3 with TRBJ2-1, with a tentative D call TRBD2 (6 bases). The CDR3 runs to 15 residues. CDR1 is ENHRY, CDR2 SYGVKD, per germline. Trimming shortened V by 0 bases and J by 5 bases, and 11 bases separated the two germline ends. CDR3 residues: CAISESRDLNNEQFF. The CDR3 nucleotides are TGTGCCATCAGTGAGTCGCGGGACTTGAACAATGAGCAGTTCTTC.

This clonotype was seen at least ten times. The gene calls are TRBV7-2 and TRBJ2-1; D is unresolved. This CDR3 is 13 amino acids long. The germline V gene encodes CDR1 SGHTA and CDR2 FQGNSA. Trimming took off 6 bases at V and 10 bases at J, with 16 bases between the two ends. CDR3 sequence: CASSPNLVREQFF. The CDR3 region has the DNA TGTGCCAGCAGTCCGAACCTAGTTCGGGAGCAGTTCTTC. Full variable domain (rest looked up from reference TRBV7-2 and TRBJ2-1): GAGVSQSPSNKVTEKGKDVELRCDPISGHTALYWYRQSLGQGLEFLIYFQGNSAPDKSGLPSDRFSAERTGGSVSTLTIQRTQQEDSAVYLCASSPNLVREQFFGPGTRLTVL.

This clonotype has a count of ten or more. The chain combines TRBV18 with TRBJ2-7, with D unclear. This CDR3 is 11 amino acids long. The germline CDR1 and CDR2 sequences are KGHSH and LQKENI. Deletions cut 3 bases from V and 6 bases from J, with 6 bases between. The CDR3 here is CASSPSLEQYF. CDR3 in DNA: TGTGCCAGCTCACCTAGCCTCGAGCAGTACTTC.

With regard to this clonotype: Given a much more abundant clone one base away, this may be a read error. The chain couples TRBV7-2 to TRBJ2-3, with 9 bases identical to TRBD2. The CDR3 sequence is 17 residues long. Germline V gene lookup returns CDR1 SGHTA and CDR2 FQGNSA. CDR3 loop: CASGLKVAGVTTDTQYF. In nucleotides, the CDR3 is TGTGCCAGCGGCTTAAAGGTAGCGGGAGTCACCACAGATACGCAGTATTTT.